Each of the 10 T cell receptor beta chains below was sequenced from the same sample in a study of vaccination and CD4 T cells after COVID-19. The study sequenced cultured CD4+ T cell DNA using the Oncomine TCR Beta short-read assay. TCRdb ran MiXCR on the PCR reads and lists one entry per CDR3 protein. Of 5,000 to 8,000 distinct CDR3 sequences listed, around 51% are singletons. Which antigens these TCRs recognize remains unknown. Treatment noted: approximately 9-day PBMC culture with coronavirus spike peptide pools or control peptides (ViraFEST assay). Harvesting of the unexposed donor's CD4+ T cells predated the COVID-19 pandemic (2011-2018). Material: CD4+ T cells from blood, cultured in vitro. The receptors shown here come from a human donor in good health.

This clonotype occurred a few times. V gene TRBV28 combines with J gene TRBJ1-4; possibly TRBD1 for D (5 bases). Looked up from germline, CDR1 is MDHEN and CDR2 is SYDVKM. The CDR3 is made up of 15 amino acids. Between the trimmed V and J ends, which lost 7 bases and 5 bases, there was a span of 17 bases. The chain's CDR3 is CASTKRGGGNEKLFF. CDR3 nucleotides: TGTGCCAGCACCAAGAGGGGCGGGGGAAATGAAAAACTGTTTTTT.

This clonotype was found a few times. V and J are TRBV2 and TRBJ2-5; 12 bases map to TRBD2. Germline values: CDR1 SNHLY, CDR2 FYNNEI. CDR3 length: 15 amino acids. After removal of 6 bases from V and 5 bases from J, the junction contained 7 bases not matched to a gene. The CDR3 DNA reads as TGTGCCAGCAGATCGGGGACTAGCGGGTCTGAGACCCAGTACTTC. It codes for CASRSGTSGSETQYF.

This chain connects TRBV28 to TRBJ1-5; unclear D gene. The CDR3 consists of 15 residues. V was clipped by 5 bases and J by 0 bases, with 11 bases between them. Germline values: CDR1 MDHEN, CDR2 SYDVKM. This CDR3 reads CASSRDQGSNQPQHF. The CDR3 nucleotides read TGTGCCAGCAGTCGAGATCAAGGTAGCAATCAGCCCCAGCATTTT. The full variable domain, completed using reference TRBV28 and TRBJ1-5, is DVKVTQSSRYLVKRTGEKVFLECVQDMDHENMFWYRQDPGLGLRLIYFSYDVKMKEKGDIPEGYSVSREKKERFSLILESASTNQTSMYLCASSRDQGSNQPQHFGDGTRLSIL.

This rearrangement joins TRBV7-9 to TRBJ1-1; no clear D gene. This CDR3 region has 11 residues. V was pared by 2 bases and J by 11 bases, with 9 bases between. Germline assignment: CDR1 SEHNR and CDR2 FQNEAQ (reference sequence). CDR3 loop: CASSLLVDAFF. CDR3 DNA: TGTGCCAGCAGCTTACTGGTGGATGCTTTCTTT.

V and J are TRBV5-1 and TRBJ2-5; 7 bases are a match to TRBD2. CDR1 is SGHRS and CDR2 is YFSETQ in the germline V gene. V gave up 2 bases and J gave up 5 bases; unmatched junction bases: 6. The CDR3 runs to 14 residues. Here the CDR3 reads CASSFQASGETQYF. In DNA, the CDR3 is TGCGCCAGCAGCTTTCAGGCTAGCGGCGAGACCCAGTACTTC.

The rearrangement links TRBV2 to TRBJ1-6; 10 nucleotides agree with TRBD1. There are 14 residues in the CDR3. Trimming cost V 5 bases and J 9 bases; bases outside gene matches: 4. Germline V gene data show CDR1 as SNHLY and CDR2 as FYNNEI. The CDR3 here is CASSRQGASSPLHF. For the CDR3, the DNA is TGTGCCAGCAGTAGACAGGGGGCAAGTTCACCCCTCCACTTT.

The sample holds a few counts of this clonotype. The rearrangement links TRBV6-1 to TRBJ1-1; a possible D gene is TRBD1 (6 bases). CDR3 length equals 14 residues. Between the trimmed V and J ends, which lost 7 bases and 3 bases, there was a span of 15 bases. Germline CDR1 and CDR2: MNHNS and SASEGT. The CDR3 DNA follows: TGTGCCAGCACGAGGGGGAGCTCCTACACTGAAGCTTTCTTT. Its protein product is CASTRGSSYTEAFF.

The V call is TRBV12-3 or TRBV12-4, the J call TRBJ2-1; TRBD2 aligns across 8 bases. The CDR3 runs 15 residues. Trimming removed 6 bases from V and 0 bases from J; junction bases left unmatched: 4. CDR3 protein: CASRAGATSYNEQFF. DNA for the CDR3: TGTGCCAGCAGAGCGGGGGCGACCTCCTACAATGAGCAGTTCTTC.

The chain recombines TRBV7-9 with TRBJ1-1, with TRBD1 matching 8 bases. The CDR3 extends over 18 amino acids. Trimming removed 2 bases from V and 0 bases from J; junction bases left unmatched: 11. In germline, CDR1 is SEHNR, CDR2 FQNEAQ (reference sequence). CDR3 in DNA: TGTGCCAGCAGCTTACCCATACTCGGGACAGGAATGAACACTGAAGCTTTCTTT. Its protein is CASSLPILGTGMNTEAFF.

This clonotype was seen more than once but under ten times. This chain joins TRBV10-3 and TRBJ1-2; TRBD1 is a possible D gene (6 bases). Trimming left V 5 bases short and J 4 bases short, with 14 bases between. This CDR3 has 14 amino acids. Germline CDR1 reads ENHRY; CDR2 reads SYGVKD. Written as DNA, the CDR3 is TGTGCCATCAGTCGGGACAAAACGGTCTATGGCTACACCTTC. It translates to CAISRDKTVYGYTF.